These 32 T cell receptor beta chains originate from one sample sequenced in a study of cytomegalovirus exposure and HLA in healthy donors. The PCR had 60 Vbeta and 13 Jbeta primers. Assay used: immunoSEQ multiplex PCR; TCRdb lists only in-frame clones, some missing. This sample's clone table lists roughly 55,000 clones. Sequencing was done on a sample of PBMCs. The source is a man aged 45-60 years in good health and CMV-seropositive.

This clone is classed as medium-sized (0.01 to 0.1%) by frequency. CDR3 in amino acids: CASSLEDRGLAFF. The CDR3 bases are TGTGCCAGCAGCTTAGAAGACAGGGGGCTCGCTTTCTTT. The rearrangement joins TRBV11-2 to TRBJ1-1; 10 positions match TRBD1. The J segment lost 11 bases and the V segment lost 0 bases, leaving 3 bases of the junction unmatched. This CDR3 has 13 amino acids. Germline-derived CDR1 and CDR2 are SGHAT and FQNNGV.

The chain joins TRBV6-5 to TRBJ2-2, with D unresolved. V dropped 6 bases and J dropped 5 bases, with 10 bases sitting between them. Germline V lookup: CDR1 MNHEY, CDR2 SVGAGI. The CDR3 is 13 amino acids. CDR3 sequence: CASSNSRTGELFF. Here the CDR3 DNA reads TGTGCCAGCAGCAATTCCCGGACCGGGGAGCTGTTTTTT.

This rearrangement joins TRBV28 to TRBJ2-4; D is undetermined. This CDR3 is built from 14 residues. Between the trimmed V and J ends, which lost 5 bases and 6 bases, there was a span of 14 bases. CDR1 and CDR2 from the germline V gene are MDHEN and SYDVKM. The CDR3 sequence: CASSQTRSVNIQYF. As DNA, the CDR3 is TGTGCCAGCAGTCAGACTCGGTCGGTAAACATTCAGTACTTC.

This chain links TRBV11-2 with TRBJ2-7, with 13 bases fitting TRBD2. The CDR3 has 16 residues. J gave up 3 bases and V 5 bases, and 7 bases lay outside the gene matches. Germline assignment: CDR1 SGHAT and CDR2 FQNNGV. The CDR3 here is CASSLRTSGSSYEQYF. CDR3 nucleotides: TGTGCCAGCAGCCTACGGACTAGCGGGAGTAGCTACGAGCAGTACTTC. The whole variable domain, remainder taken from reference TRBV11-2 and TRBJ2-7, is EAGVAQSPRYKIIEKRQSVAFWCNPISGHATLYWYQQILGQGPKLLIQFQNNGVVDDSQLPKDRFSAERLKGVDSTLKIQPAKLEDSAVYLCASSLRTSGSSYEQYFGPGTRLTVT.

J is TRBJ1-2 and V is TRBV18, with TRBD1 matching over 11 bases. The CDR3 is 15 amino acids. Trimming took 3 bases from V and 8 from J; bases not matched to a gene: 8. Germline V gene lookup returns CDR1 KGHSH and CDR2 LQKENI. The CDR3 coding sequence is TGTGCCAGCTCACCGGGACAGGGGGAAGTCGGAGGCTACACCTTC. Translated, it gives CASSPGQGEVGGYTF.

The chain has TRBV7-6 and TRBJ2-7; 9 positions agree with TRBD1. Germline V gene data show CDR1 as SGHVS and CDR2 as FNYEAQ. The CDR3 is 15 amino acids. V was pared by 3 bases and J by 3 bases, with 6 bases of the junction left unmatched. CDR3 loop: CASSLTGGSNYEQYF. The CDR3 bases are TGTGCCAGCAGCTTGACAGGGGGTAGCAACTACGAGCAGTACTTC.

The chain has TRBV9 and TRBJ2-7; 8 bases line up with TRBD2. With 0 bases clipped from V and 2 bases from J, the junction kept 13 bases outside the gene matches. The CDR3 consists of 18 residues. CDR1 SGDLS and CDR2 YYNGEE come from the germline V gene. CDR3 DNA sequence: TGTGCCAGCAGCGTAGGGGAGGGGCTAGCGGGCCTAACCTACGAGCAGTACTTC. It specifies CASSVGEGLAGLTYEQYF. The entire variable domain, with the rest obtained from reference TRBV9 and TRBJ2-7, is as follows: DSGVTQTPKHLITATGQRVTLRCSPRSGDLSVYWYQQSLDQGLQFLIQYYNGEERAKGNILERFSAQQFPDLHSELNLSSLELGDSALYFCASSVGEGLAGLTYEQYFGPGTRLTVT.

The genes are TRBV28 and TRBJ1-5, with a weak D call TRBD1 (5 bases). V was trimmed by 7 bases and J by 2 bases, leaving 15 bases between them. Germline assignment: CDR1 MDHEN and CDR2 SYDVKM. The CDR3 covers 15 residues. CDR3 sequence reads: CASTSAGGGNQPQHF. The CDR3 DNA reads TGTGCCAGCACCTCTGCGGGGGGTGGCAATCAGCCCCAGCATTTT.

The chain uses TRBV29-1 and TRBJ2-1, with TRBD2 matching over 9 bases. The CDR3 covers 15 residues. Trimming took 3 bases from V and 5 from J; bases not matched to a gene: 8. From germline, CDR1 is SQVTM and CDR2 ANQGSEA. CDR3 nucleotide sequence: TGCAGCGTTGACGTGAAGGGACTAGCTGACAATGAGCAGTTCTTC. Protein sequence: CSVDVKGLADNEQFF.

This sequence joins TRBV18 and TRBJ1-5, with D hard to call. Germline CDR1 and CDR2: KGHSH and LQKENI. This CDR3 spans 18 amino acids. Deletions cut 1 base from V and 1 base from J, with 17 bases between. As DNA, the CDR3 is TGTGCCAGCTCACCACGGGAGCACCGGGTTCGGAGCAATCAGCCCCAGCATTTT. Its translation is CASSPREHRVRSNQPQHF.

The chain recombines TRBV5-1 with TRBJ2-1; 8 bases map to TRBD1. Losses at the gene ends were 5 bases for V and 4 bases for J; bases not matched to a gene: 8. The CDR3 sequence is 15 residues long. The V gene's germline CDR1 is SGHRS and CDR2 YFSETQ. In DNA form, the CDR3 reads TGCGCCAGCAGTCCCGGGACAGGACTATACAATGAGCAGTTCTTC. Its protein product is CASSPGTGLYNEQFF.

The rearrangement uses TRBV29-1 and TRBJ2-2, with 7 bases matching TRBD1. Germline V CDR1 and CDR2: SQVTM, ANQGSEA. With 2 bases clipped from V and 6 bases from J, the junction kept 3 bases outside the gene matches. This CDR3 contains 13 residues. CDR3 sequence: CSVEKGASGELFF. CDR3 bases: TGCAGCGTTGAAAAGGGGGCATCCGGGGAGCTGTTTTTT.

The CDR3 protein is CASSPLSGGAYEQYF. Written as DNA, the CDR3 is TGTGCCAGCTCACCACTTAGCGGGGGGGCCTACGAGCAGTACTTC. This chain connects TRBV18 to TRBJ2-7; 11 bases agree with TRBD2. Germline V gene lookup returns CDR1 KGHSH and CDR2 LQKENI. The CDR3 contains 15 residues. V lost 1 base and J lost 2; bases outside the gene matches: 1.

The chain is built from TRBV11-3 and TRBJ2-3; TRBD2 is a possible D gene (6 bases). CDR1 and CDR2 from the germline V gene are SGHNT and YENEEA. The CDR3 is 15 amino acids. The V gene lost 2 bases and the J gene lost 0 bases, with 9 bases spanning the gap. CDR3 bases: TGTGCCAGCAGCTTATCCGCGGGAAGCACAGATACGCAGTATTTT. The encoded protein is CASSLSAGSTDTQYF.

The chain carries TRBV6-6 and TRBJ1-5, with TRBD1 identical over 8 bases. The V segment lost 2 bases and the J segment 11 bases; nucleotides outside the gene matches: 8. The CDR3 length is 14 residues. Germline V CDR1 and CDR2: MNHNY, SVGAGI (reference sequence). Here the CDR3 DNA reads TGTGCCAGCAGTTACAGCGACAGGGGTTCAGCCCAGCATTTT. Its translation is CASSYSDRGSAQHF.

V gene TRBV28 combines with J gene TRBJ1-2, with unresolved D. The CDR3 consists of 14 residues. CDR1 and CDR2 from the germline V gene are MDHEN and SYDVKM. Trimming stripped 5 bases from V and 9 bases from J, with 19 bases between. This CDR3 is CASSPYRQVGSYTF. DNA for the CDR3: TGTGCCAGCAGTCCATATAGACAAGTTGGAAGCTACACCTTC.

The J gene is TRBJ1-3, the V gene TRBV6-5, with TRBD1 as a possible D gene (5 bases). The CDR3 is made up of 13 amino acids. Germline assignment: CDR1 MNHEY and CDR2 SVGAGI. V lost 5 bases to trimming and J lost 4 bases, with 9 bases between them. The CDR3: CASSTDIGNTIYF. In nucleotides, the CDR3 is TGTGCCAGCAGTACGGACATAGGAAACACCATATATTTT.

The chain employs TRBV4-3 and TRBJ2-7, with TRBD1 matching 7 bases. CDR3 length: 16 amino acids. Trimming took 0 bases from V and 3 from J; bases not matched to a gene: 8. The germline V gene has CDR1 LGHNA and CDR2 YSLEER. CDR3 coding DNA: TGCGCCAGCAGCCAAGATGTGACAGGGCGGCTCTACGAGCAGTACTTC. Translated: CASSQDVTGRLYEQYF.

The chain joins TRBV27 to TRBJ1-2; maybe TRBD1 (5 bases). This CDR3 is built from 14 residues. Germline values: CDR1 MNHEY, CDR2 SMNVEV (reference sequence). V was cut by 3 bases and J by 4 bases, with 12 bases left in between. The CDR3 sequence: CASSLGGALYGYTF. CDR3 sequence (DNA): TGTGCCAGCAGTTTGGGCGGGGCCCTCTATGGCTACACCTTC.

The chain uses TRBV19 and TRBJ1-3, with D hard to call. CDR1 and CDR2 (germline): LNHDA, SQIVND (reference sequence). The CDR3 runs to 13 residues. V was trimmed by 6 bases and J by 0 bases, leaving 6 bases between them. The CDR3 spells CASRAVSGNTIYF. The CDR3 DNA reads TGTGCCAGTAGAGCGGTCTCTGGAAACACCATATATTTT.

A remark on this clone: This CDR3 is also generated by other DNA sequences in the sample. The rearrangement joins TRBV19 to TRBJ1-5; D not resolved. The CDR3 extends over 13 amino acids. Germline V CDR1 and CDR2: LNHDA, SQIVND (reference sequence). V was trimmed by 3 bases and J by 7 bases, leaving 10 bases between them. The CDR3 protein is CASSISGSQPQHF. The CDR3 DNA is TGTGCCAGTAGTATCTCCGGGAGCCAGCCCCAGCATTTT.

The chain employs TRBV30 and TRBJ1-2; 8 bases match TRBD1. Trimming took 7 bases from V and 7 from J; bases not matched to a gene: 5. The germline CDR1 and CDR2 sequences are GTSNPN and SVGIG (reference sequence). The CDR3 runs 11 residues. CDR3: CAFQGAGGYTF. The CDR3 nucleotides are TGTGCCTTTCAGGGGGCGGGTGGCTACACCTTC. The full variable domain, completed using reference TRBV30 and TRBJ1-2, is SQTIHQWPATLVQPVGSPLSLECTVEGTSNPNLYWYRQAAGRGLQLLFYSVGIGQISSEVPQNLSASRPQDRQFILSSKKLLLSDSGFYLCAFQGAGGYTFGSGTRLTVV.

The chain couples TRBV6-5 to TRBJ2-2, with TRBD2 matching over 8 bases. Germline V CDR1 and CDR2: MNHEY, SVGAGI. The CDR3 spans 15 residues. V was clipped by 8 bases and J by 7 bases; unmatched bases: 12. The CDR3 DNA sequence: TGTGCCAGCCGTCGACTAGCGAATATTGGCGGGGAGCTGTTTTTT. This sequence encodes CASRRLANIGGELFF.

The V gene is TRBV4-3, the J gene TRBJ2-3; 9 positions agree with TRBD1. The CDR3 contains 13 residues. V dropped 0 bases and J dropped 14; count of bases not matched to a gene: 6. Germline values: CDR1 LGHNA, CDR2 YSLEER. This CDR3 is CASSQDGTGRLYF. Written as DNA, the CDR3 is TGCGCCAGCAGCCAAGATGGGACAGGGCGTTTGTATTTT.

The chain is built from TRBV7-2 and TRBJ1-3; no reliable D call. V gave up 5 bases and J gave up 0 bases, with 14 bases separating them. Germline CDR1 and CDR2: SGHTA and FQGNSA. This CDR3 has 16 amino acids. The CDR3 DNA is TGTGCCAGCAGCCCAGGAGGGCAGAACTCTGGAAACACCATATATTTT. It yields the protein CASSPGGQNSGNTIYF.

The chain carries TRBV15 and TRBJ2-7; D is unclear. The germline gives CDR1 LNHNV, CDR2 YYDKDF (reference sequence). V gave up 0 bases and J gave up 0 bases, with 6 bases separating them. The CDR3 has 14 amino acids. The CDR3 sequence is CATSRESHSYEQYF. The CDR3, as DNA: TGTGCCACCAGCAGAGAGAGCCACTCCTACGAGCAGTACTTC.

The rearrangement uses TRBV6-6 and TRBJ2-1; 9 nucleotides agree with TRBD2. CDR3 size: 14 residues. Germline CDR1 reads MNHNY; CDR2 reads SVGAGI (reference sequence). V lost 6 bases and J lost 5; bases outside the gene matches: 5. The CDR3 loop is CASSLAGRDNEQFF. In nucleotides, the CDR3 is TGTGCCAGCAGCCTAGCGGGACGAGACAATGAGCAGTTCTTC.

The chain links TRBV6-4 to TRBJ1-2; tentatively, D is TRBD1 (6 bases). The CDR3 runs to 14 residues. CDR1 MRHNA and CDR2 SNTAGT come from the germline V gene. The V gene lost 5 bases and the J gene lost 11 bases, with 21 bases spanning the gap. The CDR3 is CASSPVAGAPIYTF. The CDR3 DNA reads as TGTGCCAGCAGTCCTGTGGCGGGGGCCCCAATTTACACCTTC.

The V call is TRBV6-1, the J call TRBJ1-4, with 9 bases fitting TRBD1. The CDR3 spans 15 residues. V gave up 4 bases and J gave up 4 bases; unmatched junction bases: 4. CDR1 and CDR2 (germline): MNHNS, SASEGT. The CDR3 DNA follows: TGTGCCAGCAGTGGGATGGGACAGGGTAATGAAAAACTGTTTTTT. This gives the protein CASSGMGQGNEKLFF.

The chain couples TRBV7-9 to TRBJ2-3, with a weak D call TRBD2 (5 bases). The germline V gene encodes CDR1 SEHNR and CDR2 FQNEAQ (reference sequence). V was cut by 5 bases and J by 2 bases, with 8 bases left in between. This CDR3 comprises 13 residues. DNA for the CDR3: TGTGCCAGCAGCCGGGGATACACAGATACGCAGTATTTT. Translation: CASSRGYTDTQYF.

This sequence joins TRBV28 and TRBJ1-1, with TRBD1 matching over 10 bases. Unmatched junction bases numbered 16, after V lost 7 bases and J lost 8 bases. The CDR3 has 16 amino acids. Germline CDR1 is MDHEN and CDR2 is SYDVKM. Here the CDR3 reads CASTHSGTGVKSEAFF. For the CDR3, the DNA is TGTGCCAGCACTCACTCCGGGACAGGGGTAAAATCCGAAGCTTTCTTT.

This chain joins TRBV5-6 and TRBJ2-1; the match to TRBD2 covers 14 bases. The CDR3 covers 15 residues. The V gene end was trimmed by 3 bases and the J gene end by 10 bases; junction bases not matched to a gene: 6. Germline V gives CDR1 SGHDT, CDR2 YYEEEE. The CDR3 coding sequence is TGTGCCAGCAGCTCCCTGACTAGCGGGGGGGTCGAGCAGTTCTTC. Translation: CASSSLTSGGVEQFF. Full variable domain (rest looked up from reference TRBV5-6 and TRBJ2-1): DAGVTQSPTHLIKTRGQQVTLRCSPKSGHDTVSWYQQALGQGPQFIFQYYEEEERQRGNFPDRFSGHQFPNYSSELNVNALLLGDSALYLCASSSLTSGGVEQFFGPGTRLTVL.